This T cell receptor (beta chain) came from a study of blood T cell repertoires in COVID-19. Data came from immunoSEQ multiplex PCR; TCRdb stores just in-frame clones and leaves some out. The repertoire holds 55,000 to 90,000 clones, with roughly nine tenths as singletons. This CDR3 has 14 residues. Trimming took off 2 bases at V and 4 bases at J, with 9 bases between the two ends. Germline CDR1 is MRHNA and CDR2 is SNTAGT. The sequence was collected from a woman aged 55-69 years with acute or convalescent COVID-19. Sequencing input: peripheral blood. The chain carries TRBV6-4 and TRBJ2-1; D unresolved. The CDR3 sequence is CASSDPPQYNEQFF. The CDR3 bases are TGTGCCAGCAGTGACCCCCCCCAGTACAATGAGCAGTTCTTC.